Shown below are 8 T cell receptor beta chains from a single sample sequenced in a study of identical twins. MiXCR was run by TCRdb on the 5' RACE reads, yielding one entry per CDR3 protein. Of about 240,000 distinct CDR3 sequences listed, about 10% are singletons. The sample taken for sequencing was memory T cells sorted from blood. Source of these receptors: a middle-aged man in good health.

The table lists this clonotype with a few counts. The chain employs TRBV12-3 or TRBV12-4 and TRBJ1-1, with D maybe TRBD1 (6 bases). The CDR3 contains 16 residues. V was clipped by 5 bases and J by 4 bases, with 20 bases between them. The DNA for the CDR3 is TGTGCCAGCAGTCCCACCGGGGGGGCGCAAATCACTGAAGCTTTCTTT. This gives the protein CASSPTGGAQITEAFF.

The chain carries TRBV19 and TRBJ1-4; D gene ambiguous. The CDR3 covers 16 residues. In germline, CDR1 is LNHDA, CDR2 SQIVND (reference sequence). V gave up 5 bases and J gave up 7 bases, with 20 bases separating them. CDR3 protein: CASSDDRRTVVEKLFF. The CDR3 region has the DNA TGTGCCAGTAGTGATGATCGTCGAACCGTTGTTGAAAAACTGTTTTTT.

The chain employs TRBV7-9 and TRBJ2-3, with 9 bases that match TRBD1. The CDR3 totals 14 residues. V shed 4 bases and J 6 bases; nucleotides not matched to a gene: 5. Germline CDR1 and CDR2: SEHNR and FQNEAQ (reference sequence). The CDR3 is CASSSTGGPDTQYF. The CDR3 coding sequence is TGTGCCAGCAGCTCAACAGGGGGCCCCGATACGCAGTATTTT.

This clonotype was counted only a few times. CDR3: CASSKGGAPNQPQHF. CDR3 bases: TGCGCCAGCAGCAAAGGAGGAGCACCCAATCAGCCCCAGCATTTT. This sequence joins TRBV4-1 and TRBJ1-5; D ambiguous. V dropped 5 bases and J dropped 3 bases, with 14 bases sitting between them. This CDR3 has 15 residues. Germline V gives CDR1 MGHRA, CDR2 YSYEKL.

The chain uses TRBV20-1 and TRBJ2-3, with D perhaps given as TRBD1 or TRBD2 (6 bases each). CDR3 length: 14 amino acids. The germline V gene has CDR1 DFQATT and CDR2 SNEGSKA (reference sequence). V lost 4 bases and J 4 bases, leaving 15 bases between the germline ends. CDR3 sequence: CSATSRRGADTQYF. The CDR3 coding sequence is TGCAGTGCTACCAGCAGGAGGGGGGCAGATACGCAGTATTTT.

This clonotype was seen more than once but under ten times. The chain carries TRBV19 and TRBJ2-2, with 10 bases fitting TRBD1. This CDR3 spans 17 amino acids. After removal of 2 bases from V and 3 bases from J, the junction contained 6 bases not matched to a gene. CDR1 is LNHDA, CDR2 SQIVND, per germline (reference sequence). CDR3 bases: TGTGCCAGTAGTATATTGGGACAGGGGAAGGACACCGGGGAGCTGTTTTTT. Amino acids: CASSILGQGKDTGELFF.

In its sample, this clonotype was seen a few times. This chain links TRBV24-1 with TRBJ2-3, with TRBD2 matching over 7 bases. Trimming removed 0 bases from V and 5 bases from J; junction bases left unmatched: 7. The CDR3 runs to 16 residues. In germline, CDR1 is KGHDR, CDR2 SFDVKD. The CDR3 here is CATSDLGGEGLDTQYF. The CDR3 nucleotides read TGTGCCACCAGTGATTTGGGGGGGGAAGGTCTAGATACGCAGTATTTT.

The chain has TRBV5-1 and TRBJ2-3; 13 bases align to TRBD2. The junction had 5 bases not matched to a gene; V was cut back by 0 bases and J by 1 base. Germline V CDR1 and CDR2: SGHRS, YFSETQ. This CDR3 is built from 18 residues. CDR3 residues: CASSLGLAGGRGTDTQYF. CDR3 in DNA: TGCGCCAGCAGCTTGGGACTAGCGGGGGGAAGGGGCACAGATACGCAGTATTTT.